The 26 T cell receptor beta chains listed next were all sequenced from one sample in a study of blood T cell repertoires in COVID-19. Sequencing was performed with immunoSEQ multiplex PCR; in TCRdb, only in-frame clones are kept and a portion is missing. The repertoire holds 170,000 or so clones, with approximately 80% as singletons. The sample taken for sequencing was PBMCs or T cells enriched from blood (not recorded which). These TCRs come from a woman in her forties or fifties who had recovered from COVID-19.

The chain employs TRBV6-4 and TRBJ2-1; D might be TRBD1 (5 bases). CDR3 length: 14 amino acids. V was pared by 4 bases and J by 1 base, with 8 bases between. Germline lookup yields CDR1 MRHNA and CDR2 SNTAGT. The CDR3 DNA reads TGTGCCAGCAGTGCACAGGTTTCCTACAATGAGCAGTTCTTC. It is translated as CASSAQVSYNEQFF.

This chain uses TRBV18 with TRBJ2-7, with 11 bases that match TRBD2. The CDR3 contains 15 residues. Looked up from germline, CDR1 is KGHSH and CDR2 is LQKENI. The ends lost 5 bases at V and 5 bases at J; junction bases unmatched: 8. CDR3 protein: CASSSTSGSVNEQYF. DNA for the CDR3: TGTGCCAGCTCATCTACTAGCGGGAGTGTCAACGAGCAGTACTTC.

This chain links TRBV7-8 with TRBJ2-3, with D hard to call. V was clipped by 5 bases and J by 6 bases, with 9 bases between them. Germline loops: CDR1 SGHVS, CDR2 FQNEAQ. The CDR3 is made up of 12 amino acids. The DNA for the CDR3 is TGTGCCAGCAGCCGAACTTGGGATACGCAGTATTTT. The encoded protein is CASSRTWDTQYF.

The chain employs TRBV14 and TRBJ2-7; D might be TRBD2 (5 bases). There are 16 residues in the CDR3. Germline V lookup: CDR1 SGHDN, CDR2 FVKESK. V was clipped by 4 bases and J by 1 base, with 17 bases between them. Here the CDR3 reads CASSRGRAGSSYEQYF. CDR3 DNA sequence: TGTGCCAGCAGCCGCGGGCGGGCAGGTAGTTCCTACGAGCAGTACTTC.

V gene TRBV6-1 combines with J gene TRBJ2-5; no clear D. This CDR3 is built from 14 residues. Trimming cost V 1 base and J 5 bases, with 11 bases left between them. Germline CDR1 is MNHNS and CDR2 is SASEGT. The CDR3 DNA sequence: TGTGCCAGCAGTGAAGTTGGTTTAGTGGAGACCCAGTACTTC. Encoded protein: CASSEVGLVETQYF.

CDR3 sequence: CASSPSATNTGELFF. CDR3 coding DNA: TGTGCCAGCAGCCCCTCGGCGACTAACACCGGGGAGCTGTTTTTT. The chain has TRBV5-4 and TRBJ2-2; no definite D call. The CDR3 runs to 15 residues. V was clipped by 4 bases and J by 2 bases, with 12 bases between them. CDR1 is SGHNT and CDR2 is YYREEE in the germline V gene (reference sequence).

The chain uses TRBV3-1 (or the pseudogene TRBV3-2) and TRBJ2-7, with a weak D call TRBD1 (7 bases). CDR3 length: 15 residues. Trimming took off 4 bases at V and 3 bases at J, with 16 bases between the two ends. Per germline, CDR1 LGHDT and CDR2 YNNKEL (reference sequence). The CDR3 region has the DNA TGTGCCAGCAGCCGGGGGGCAGGGGGTTTCTACGAGCAGTACTTC. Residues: CASSRGAGGFYEQYF.

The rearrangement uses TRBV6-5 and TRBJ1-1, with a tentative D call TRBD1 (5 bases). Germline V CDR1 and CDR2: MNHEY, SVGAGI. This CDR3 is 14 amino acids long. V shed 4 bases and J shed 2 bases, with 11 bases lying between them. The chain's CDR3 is CASSLLGGNTEAFF. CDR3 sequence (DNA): TGTGCCAGCAGTTTGTTGGGGGGAAACACTGAAGCTTTCTTT.

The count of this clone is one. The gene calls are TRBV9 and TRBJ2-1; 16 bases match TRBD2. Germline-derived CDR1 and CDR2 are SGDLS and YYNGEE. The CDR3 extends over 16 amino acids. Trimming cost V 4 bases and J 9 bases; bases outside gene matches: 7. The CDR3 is CASSPTGLAGGGEQFF. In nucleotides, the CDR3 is TGTGCCAGCAGCCCGACGGGACTAGCGGGGGGGGGTGAGCAGTTCTTC.

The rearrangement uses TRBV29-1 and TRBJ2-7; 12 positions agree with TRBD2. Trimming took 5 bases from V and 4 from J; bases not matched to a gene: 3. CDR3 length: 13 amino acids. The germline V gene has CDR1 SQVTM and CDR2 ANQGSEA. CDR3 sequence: CSVLAGGIYEQYF. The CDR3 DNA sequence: TGCAGCGTTCTAGCGGGAGGGATTTACGAGCAGTACTTC.

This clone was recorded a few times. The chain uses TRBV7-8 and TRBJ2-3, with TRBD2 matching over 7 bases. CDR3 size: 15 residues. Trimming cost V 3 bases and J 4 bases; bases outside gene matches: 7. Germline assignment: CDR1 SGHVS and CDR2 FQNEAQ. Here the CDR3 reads CASSLPWGGADTQYF. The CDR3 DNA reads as TGTGCCAGCAGCTTGCCCTGGGGGGGAGCAGATACGCAGTATTTT.

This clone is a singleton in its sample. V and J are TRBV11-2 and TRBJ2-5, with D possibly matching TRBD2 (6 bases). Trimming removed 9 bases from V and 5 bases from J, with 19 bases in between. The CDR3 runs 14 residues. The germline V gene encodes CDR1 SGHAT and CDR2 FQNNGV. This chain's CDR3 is CASEEGPYGETQYF. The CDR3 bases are TGTGCCAGTGAGGAGGGACCCTACGGTGAGACCCAGTACTTC. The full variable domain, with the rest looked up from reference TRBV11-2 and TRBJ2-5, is EAGVAQSPRYKIIEKRQSVAFWCNPISGHATLYWYQQILGQGPKLLIQFQNNGVVDDSQLPKDRFSAERLKGVDSTLKIQPAKLEDSAVYLCASEEGPYGETQYFGPGTRLLVL.

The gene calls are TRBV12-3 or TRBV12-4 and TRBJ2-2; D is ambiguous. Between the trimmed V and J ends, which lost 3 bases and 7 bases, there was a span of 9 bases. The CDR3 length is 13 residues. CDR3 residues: CASSFGAGGELFF. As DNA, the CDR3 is TGTGCCAGCAGTTTCGGTGCTGGCGGGGAGCTGTTTTTT.

The CDR3 DNA sequence: TGTGCCACCAGTAATGGGGGCGCTGGGGCCAACGTCCTGACTTTC. Translating it yields CATSNGGAGANVLTF. This chain joins TRBV24-1 and TRBJ2-6, with D tentatively TRBD1 (6 bases). This CDR3 contains 15 residues. Germline CDR1 reads KGHDR; CDR2 reads SFDVKD. V dropped 6 bases and J dropped 2 bases, with 10 bases sitting between them.

CDR3 amino acids: CASSQDPTGGPLIGYTF. The CDR3 DNA reads as TGCGCCAGCAGCCAAGATCCGACAGGGGGCCCCCTTATTGGCTACACCTTC. The chain uses TRBV4-3 and TRBJ1-2; 10 nucleotides align to TRBD1. CDR1 and CDR2 (germline): LGHNA, YSLEER. The CDR3 runs to 17 residues. V lost 0 bases, J lost 7 bases, and 11 bases stayed unmatched.

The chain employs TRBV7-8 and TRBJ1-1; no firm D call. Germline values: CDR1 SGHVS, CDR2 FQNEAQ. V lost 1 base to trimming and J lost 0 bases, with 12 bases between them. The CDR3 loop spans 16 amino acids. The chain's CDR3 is CASSLGGSGMNTEAFF. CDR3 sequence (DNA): TGTGCCAGCAGCTTAGGAGGGTCGGGGATGAACACTGAAGCTTTCTTT.

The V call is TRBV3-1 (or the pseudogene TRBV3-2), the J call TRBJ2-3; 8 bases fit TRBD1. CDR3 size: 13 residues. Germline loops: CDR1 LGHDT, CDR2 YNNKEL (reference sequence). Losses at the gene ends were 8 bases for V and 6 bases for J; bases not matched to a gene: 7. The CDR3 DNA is TGTGCCAGCGGACGACAGGGGACCGATACGCAGTATTTT. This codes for CASGRQGTDTQYF.

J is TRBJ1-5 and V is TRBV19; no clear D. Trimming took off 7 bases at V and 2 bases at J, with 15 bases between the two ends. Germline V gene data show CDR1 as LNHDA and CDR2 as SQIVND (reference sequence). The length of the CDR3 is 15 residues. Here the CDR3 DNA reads TGTGCCAGTACCCGGGCCCGCGGGGGCAATCAGCCCCAGCATTTT. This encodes CASTRARGGNQPQHF. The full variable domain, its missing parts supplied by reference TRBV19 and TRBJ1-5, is DGGITQSPKYLFRKEGQNVTLSCEQNLNHDAMYWYRQDPGQGLRLIYYSQIVNDFQKGDIAEGYSVSREKKESFPLTVTSAQKNPTAFYLCASTRARGGNQPQHFGDGTRLSIL.

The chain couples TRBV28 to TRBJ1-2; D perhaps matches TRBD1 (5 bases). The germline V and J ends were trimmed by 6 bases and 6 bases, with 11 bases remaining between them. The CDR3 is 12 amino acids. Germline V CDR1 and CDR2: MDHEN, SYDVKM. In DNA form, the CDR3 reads TGTGCCAGCAGCCCAGGGTACCATGGCTACACCTTC. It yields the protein CASSPGYHGYTF.

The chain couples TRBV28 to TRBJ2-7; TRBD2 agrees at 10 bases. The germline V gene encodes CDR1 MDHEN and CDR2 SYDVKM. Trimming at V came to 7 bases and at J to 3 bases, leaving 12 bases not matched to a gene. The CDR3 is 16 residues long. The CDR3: CASNLFGPSGGYEQYF. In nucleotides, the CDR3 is TGTGCCAGCAATCTGTTCGGGCCTAGCGGGGGCTACGAGCAGTACTTC. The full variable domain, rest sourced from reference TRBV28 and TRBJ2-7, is DVKVTQSSRYLVKRTGEKVFLECVQDMDHENMFWYRQDPGLGLRLIYFSYDVKMKEKGDIPEGYSVSREKKERFSLILESASTNQTSMYLCASNLFGPSGGYEQYFGPGTRLTVT.

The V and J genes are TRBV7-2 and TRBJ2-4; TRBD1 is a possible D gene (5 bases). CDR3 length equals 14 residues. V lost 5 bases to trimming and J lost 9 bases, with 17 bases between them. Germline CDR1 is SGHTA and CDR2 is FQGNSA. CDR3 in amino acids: CASSPRTDRGIQYF. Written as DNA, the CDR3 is TGTGCCAGCAGCCCCCGAACCGATAGGGGCATTCAGTACTTC. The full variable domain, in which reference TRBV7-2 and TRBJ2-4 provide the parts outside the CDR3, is GAGVSQSPSNKVTEKGKDVELRCDPISGHTALYWYRQSLGQGLEFLIYFQGNSAPDKSGLPSDRFSAERTGGSVSTLTIQRTQQEDSAVYLCASSPRTDRGIQYFGAGTRLSVL.

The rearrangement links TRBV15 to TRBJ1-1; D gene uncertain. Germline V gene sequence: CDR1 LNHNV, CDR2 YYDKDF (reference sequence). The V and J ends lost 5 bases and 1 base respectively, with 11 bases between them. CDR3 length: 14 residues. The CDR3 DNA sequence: TGTGCCACCAGCCCCCCTCGGGGGAACACTGAAGCTTTCTTT. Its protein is CATSPPRGNTEAFF.

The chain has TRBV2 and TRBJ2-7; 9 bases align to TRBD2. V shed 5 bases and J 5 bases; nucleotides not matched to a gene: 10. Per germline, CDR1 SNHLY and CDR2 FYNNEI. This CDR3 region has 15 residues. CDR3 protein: CASSTLSGRIHEQYF. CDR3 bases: TGTGCCAGCAGTACCCTTAGCGGGAGAATCCACGAGCAGTACTTC. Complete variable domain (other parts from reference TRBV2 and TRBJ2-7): EPEVTQTPSHQVTQMGQEVILRCVPISNHLYFYWYRQILGQKVEFLVSFYNNEISEKSEIFDDQFSVERPDGSNFTLKIRSTKLEDSAMYFCASSTLSGRIHEQYFGPGTRLTVT.

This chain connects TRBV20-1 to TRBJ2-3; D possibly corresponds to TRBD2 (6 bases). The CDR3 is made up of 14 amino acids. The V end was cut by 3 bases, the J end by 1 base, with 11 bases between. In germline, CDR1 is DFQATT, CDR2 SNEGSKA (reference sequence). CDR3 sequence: CSASSGFGTDTQYF. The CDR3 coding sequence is TGCAGTGCTAGTAGCGGTTTTGGCACAGATACGCAGTATTTT.

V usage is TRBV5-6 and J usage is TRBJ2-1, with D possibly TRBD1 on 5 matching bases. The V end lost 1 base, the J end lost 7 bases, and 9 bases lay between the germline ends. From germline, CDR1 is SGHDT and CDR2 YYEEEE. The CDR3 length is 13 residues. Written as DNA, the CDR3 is TGTGCCAGCAGCTTGCCTGACAGTAATGAGCAGTTCTTC. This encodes CASSLPDSNEQFF. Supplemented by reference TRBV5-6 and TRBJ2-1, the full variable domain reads DAGVTQSPTHLIKTRGQQVTLRCSPKSGHDTVSWYQQALGQGPQFIFQYYEEEERQRGNFPDRFSGHQFPNYSSELNVNALLLGDSALYLCASSLPDSNEQFFGPGTRLTVL.

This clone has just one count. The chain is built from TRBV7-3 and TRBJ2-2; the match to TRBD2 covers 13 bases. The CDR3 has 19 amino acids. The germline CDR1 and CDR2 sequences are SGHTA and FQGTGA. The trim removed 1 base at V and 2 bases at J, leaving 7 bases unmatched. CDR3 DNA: TGTGCCAGCAGCTTAAAACTGGGACTAGCGGGACATAACACCGGGGAGCTGTTTTTT. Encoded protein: CASSLKLGLAGHNTGELFF.